This T cell receptor (beta chain) was sequenced in a study of regulatory T cells in long-lasting Graves disease (dated by TCRdb to about 2021). Turning to the overall study: Persistent Graves' disease was defined as persistently positive TSH receptor autoantibodies together with antithyroid drug treatment for over 5 years. This study used TCR sequencing and RNA sequencing of peripheral blood to compare persistent Graves' disease patients against newly diagnosed Graves' disease patients. Antithyroid drugs had been taken for around 9.8 years on average by persistent Graves' disease patients in the clinical cohort. The study was conducted in China and was registered as a clinical trial. TCR sequencing covered some 13 persistent and 20 newly diagnosed Graves' disease patients, approximately 33 samples in total.

Libraries were made using multiplex PCR. Sequencing used an Illumina HiSeq 4000. iRepertoire HTBI primers and Arm-PCR amplification of CDR3 regions were used to construct TCR beta libraries. PCR products were gel purified before sequencing. The authors' pipeline ran thus. A total of fewer than 80 TRBV and some 15 TRBJ segments were identified across samples and were used for gene usage analysis of CDR3 amino acid clonotypes. Filtered high-quality paired reads were merged into contigs using COPE and FqMerger. BLAST was used to align contigs to IMGT TRBV, TRBD and TRBJ reference genes, and CDR3 was defined according to IMGT. Highly expanded clones were defined as clonotypes with a frequency above 0.1%. Shannon entropy served as the measure of repertoire diversity, while the Gini coefficient captured V-J evenness. A clonotype found in more than one individual was treated as public. Using fastp trimming at Q25 and MiXCR clonotype assembly, TCRdb reanalyzed the public sequencing data and kept in-frame beta chains. Rows are unified per CDR3 protein, each entry keeping the most common DNA and genes. For this entry, the V and J calls and clone size follow TCRdb and not the study's own pipeline. This sample lists 400,000 or so distinct CDR3 sequences; around 24% were detected once. The ten largest clones represent roughly a quarter of the sample.

A remark on this clonotype: Its antigen remains unidentified. Within one base of it there is no much larger clone, and no base qualities were kept.

The trim is 5 bases for V and 6 bases for J, with a gap of 14 bases between the germline ends. Via the germline V gene, CDR1 is SGHRS and CDR2 YFSETQ. Counted from cysteine to phenylalanine, this CDR3 has 14 amino acids. The kept DNA is CDR3 alone, 42 bases in frame from the first base. What this sample's time point label stands for: persistent/refractory GD, antithyroid drugs over 5 years with positive TRAb. For both TCR sequencing and RNA sequencing, RNA was extracted from PBMCs using TRIzol. The diagnosis of Graves' disease was made according to American Thyroid Association guidelines. The patients came from an endocrinology department in Xi'an, China. From each patient, around 9.3 milliliters of peripheral blood was collected into an EDTA anticoagulant tube. Ficoll Paque Plus density gradient separation was used to isolate PBMCs, and no further T cell sorting was done. RNA quality was checked with an Agilent 2100 Bioanalyzer and agarose gel, and concentration with a NanoDrop 2000.

Broad study findings and their caveats: Because the primary lesion, thyroid tissue, could not be accessed, the study looked at peripheral blood alone. Persistent patients shared more public clonotypes among themselves (fewer than 3,000) than newly diagnosed patients did (roughly 910). Persistent Graves' disease patients showed lower TCR Shannon entropy and fewer highly expanded clones than newly diagnosed patients, suggesting clonal expansion. As a limitation, the authors acknowledged that the small sample size may reduce accuracy. Preferential use of TRBV28, TRBJ1-2 and TRBJ2-5 was observed in persistent disease, whereas TRBV20-1 and TRBJ2-1 were favored in newly diagnosed disease. Sequencing and analysis were restricted to the TCR beta chain.

The receptor comes from a female donor with Graves disease. This sequence uses TRBV5-1 and TRBJ2-2; a weak D assignment points to TRBD2 (6 bases agree). The source was peripheral blood mononuclear cells (PBMCs), collected when the disease was refractory, from a patient treated with antithyroid drugs. The CDR3 amino acid sequence is: CASRITAGPGELFF. In nucleotides, the sequence is TGCGCCAGCAGGATAACCGCGGGGCCCGGGGAGCTGTTTTTT.